The present TCR beta chain was sequenced within a study of response to subunit inactivated influenza vaccine. General observations from the study: Each seasonal influenza vaccination recruits few new T cells, the authors suggested.

TCRdb passed the RT-PCR reads through MiXCR, listing each CDR3 protein once. The sample consists of around 500,000 distinct CDR3 sequences, roughly 9.7% of them appearing once. On this clonotype itself: Its antigen remains unknown.

This CDR3 contains 16 residues. Germline CDR1 SGHTA, CDR2 FQGNSA. With 1 base clipped from V and 6 bases from J, the junction kept 5 bases outside the gene matches. Sequencing was performed on PBMCs from blood, taken more than 35 days after vaccination. The clonotype originates from a man in his forties or fifties who received an inactivated influenza vaccine. The chain couples TRBV7-2 to TRBJ1-4; 10 nucleotides agree with TRBD1. CDR3 DNA: TGTGCCAGCAGCTTAGGAAGGACAGGGGGTTATGAAAAACTGTTTTTT. This encodes CASSLGRTGGYEKLFF.